These 22 T cell receptor beta chains came from one sample sequenced in a study of identical twins. TCRdb reprocessed the 5' RACE reads with MiXCR, giving one entry per CDR3 protein. The data contain hundreds of thousands of distinct CDR3 sequences, approximately 21% of them singletons. The sample was also linked to a second study, of T cells expressing NK-cell markers.

Sequencing used PBMCs. The origin of the receptors is a woman younger than 30 in good health.

This clonotype was seen only a few times. The junction shows a germline mismatch at one end, possibly a read error. V gene TRBV20-1 combines with J gene TRBJ2-1, with a weak D call TRBD2 (6 bases). The CDR3 totals 13 residues. CDR1 is DFQATT and CDR2 is SNEGSKA in the germline V gene (reference sequence). CDR3 nucleotides: TGCAGTGTGCGGCAGGGAGGCTACGATGAGCAGTTCTTC. Protein: CSVRQGGYDEQFF.

This chain connects TRBV10-3 to TRBJ2-3; D is perhaps TRBD2 (6 bases). V was trimmed by 0 bases and J by 5 bases, leaving 12 bases between them. CDR1 is ENHRY and CDR2 is SYGVKD in the germline V gene. The CDR3 runs to 15 residues. The CDR3 nucleotides are TGTGCCATCAGTGAGTCCGAGTTGGGAGGAGATACGCAGTATTTT. This translates into CAISESELGGDTQYF.

This clonotype showed up just a few times. The genes are TRBV6-5 and TRBJ1-1, with a possible D match to TRBD1 (6 bases). Germline V CDR1 and CDR2: MNHEY, SVGAGI. The CDR3 consists of 14 residues. The ends were cut back, 4 bases at V and 2 bases at J, with 11 bases in the middle. CDR3 sequence reads: CASSLDSFNTEAFF. The DNA for the CDR3 is TGTGCCAGCAGTTTGGACAGCTTCAACACTGAAGCTTTCTTT.

This clonotype was detected a few times. This sequence joins TRBV5-1 and TRBJ2-7; tentative D call: TRBD1 (5 bases). This CDR3 contains 12 residues. Germline V gives CDR1 SGHRS, CDR2 YFSETQ. Trimming shortened V by 3 bases and J by 5 bases, and 9 bases separated the two germline ends. The CDR3 here is CASSWGPNEQYF. The CDR3 nucleotides are TGCGCCAGCAGCTGGGGCCCCAACGAGCAGTACTTC.

The chain recombines TRBV5-1 with TRBJ2-1; tentatively, D is TRBD1 (5 bases). Germline V gene data show CDR1 as SGHRS and CDR2 as YFSETQ. Trimming took off 9 bases at V and 3 bases at J, with 13 bases between the two ends. This CDR3 comprises 13 residues. CDR3 in amino acids: CATRRQGYNEQFF. As DNA, the CDR3 is TGCGCCACCCGTCGGCAGGGCTACAATGAGCAGTTCTTC.

This clonotype was seen a few times. The gene calls are TRBV20-1 and TRBJ2-3, with D perhaps TRBD2 (6 bases). Germline V lookup: CDR1 DFQATT, CDR2 SNEGSKA (reference sequence). This CDR3 is built from 13 residues. V was pared by 3 bases and J by 2 bases, with 9 bases between. The CDR3 is CSASPDYTDTQYF. CDR3 DNA sequence: TGCAGTGCTAGTCCGGACTACACAGATACGCAGTATTTT.

This clonotype came up a few times. The rearrangement joins TRBV5-4 to TRBJ2-2; maybe TRBD1 (6 bases). CDR3 length: 14 residues. The V end lost 0 bases, the J end lost 5 bases, and 8 bases lay between the germline ends. Germline-derived CDR1 and CDR2 are SGHNT and YYREEE (reference sequence). The CDR3 region is CASSLEQGTGELFF. The CDR3 bases are TGTGCCAGCAGCTTGGAACAGGGAACCGGGGAGCTGTTTTTT.

The table lists this clonotype with many counts. The chain uses TRBV20-1 and TRBJ2-1; the match to TRBD2 covers 10 bases. Germline V lookup: CDR1 DFQATT, CDR2 SNEGSKA (reference sequence). With 2 bases clipped from V and 2 bases from J, the junction kept 6 bases outside the gene matches. The CDR3 is made up of 16 amino acids. This CDR3 reads CSARSQRGGTYNEQFF. CDR3 DNA sequence: TGCAGTGCTAGATCCCAGCGGGGGGGTACCTACAATGAGCAGTTCTTC.

There are a few counts of this clonotype. The V gene is TRBV6-1, the J gene TRBJ1-4; D gene uncertain. V was shortened by 5 bases and J by 4 bases, with 11 bases between the two germline ends. Germline lookup yields CDR1 MNHNS and CDR2 SASEGT. This CDR3 region has 14 residues. CDR3 sequence reads: CASSRRRLNEKLFF. Here the CDR3 DNA reads TGTGCCAGCAGTCGACGACGGCTTAATGAAAAACTGTTTTTT.

The rearrangement joins TRBV2 to TRBJ2-2, with a weak D call TRBD2 (6 bases). This CDR3 is built from 12 residues. Germline CDR1 SNHLY, CDR2 FYNNEI. The V gene lost 11 bases and the J gene lost 1 base, with 8 bases spanning the gap. CDR3 DNA sequence: TGTGCCTTCGGGGGGAACACCGGGGAGCTGTTTTTT. As protein: CAFGGNTGELFF. Full variable domain (outside the CDR3, taken from reference TRBV2 and TRBJ2-2): EPEVTQTPSHQVTQMGQEVILRCVPISNHLYFYWYRQILGQKVEFLVSFYNNEISEKSEIFDDQFSVERPDGSNFTLKIRSTKLEDSAMYFCAFGGNTGELFFGEGSRLTVL.

This clonotype has at least ten counts. The V call is TRBV20-1, the J call TRBJ2-7; D possibly corresponds to TRBD2 (5 bases). The V end was cut by 3 bases, the J end by 3 bases, with 12 bases between. Germline assignment: CDR1 DFQATT and CDR2 SNEGSKA (reference sequence). The CDR3 runs to 13 residues. This CDR3 reads CSASAKADYEQYF. The CDR3 bases are TGCAGTGCTAGTGCTAAAGCGGACTACGAGCAGTACTTC.

This clonotype was counted a few times. This rearrangement joins TRBV9 to TRBJ2-2, with D perhaps TRBD1 (6 bases). V lost 0 bases to trimming and J lost 5 bases, with 11 bases between them. The CDR3 consists of 15 residues. Germline CDR1 and CDR2: SGDLS and YYNGEE. This CDR3 reads CASSVEQGWTGELFF. The CDR3 bases are TGTGCCAGCAGCGTAGAACAGGGATGGACCGGGGAGCTGTTTTTT.

The chain links TRBV20-1 to TRBJ2-3; 10 nucleotides match TRBD2. The CDR3 has 14 residues. The junction had 6 bases not matched to a gene; V was cut back by 5 bases and J by 4 bases. Germline values: CDR1 DFQATT, CDR2 SNEGSKA (reference sequence). The CDR3 DNA reads TGCAGTGCTGTCCTAGCGGGAGCCCCAGATACGCAGTATTTT. This encodes CSAVLAGAPDTQYF.

The V gene is TRBV5-1, the J gene TRBJ2-7; TRBD1 matches 8 bases. V gave up 3 bases and J gave up 3 bases; unmatched junction bases: 5. Germline CDR1 SGHRS, CDR2 YFSETQ. CDR3 length: 14 amino acids. CDR3 sequence: CASSWGTGDYEQYF. DNA of the CDR3: TGCGCCAGCAGCTGGGGGACAGGAGACTACGAGCAGTACTTC.

This chain links TRBV20-1 with TRBJ2-5; TRBD2 agrees at 8 bases. Germline CDR1 reads DFQATT; CDR2 reads SNEGSKA (reference sequence). The CDR3 length is 17 residues. With 3 bases clipped from V and 0 bases from J, the junction kept 12 bases outside the gene matches. The CDR3 loop is CSASGTPGLGYQETQYF. The CDR3 nucleotides read TGCAGTGCTAGTGGGACCCCGGGACTAGGGTACCAAGAGACCCAGTACTTC.

A few counts support this clonotype. The CDR3 DNA follows: TGCGCCAGCAGCTCGAGGGAGAACACTGAAGCTTTCTTT. This gives the protein CASSSRENTEAFF. The chain employs TRBV4-3 and TRBJ1-1; unclear D gene. Germline-derived CDR1 and CDR2 are LGHNA and YSLEER. Trimming removed 5 bases from V and 1 base from J, with 8 bases in between. The CDR3 totals 13 residues.

This clonotype was counted ten times or more. V usage is TRBV21-1 and J usage is TRBJ1-5. TRBV21-1 represents a pseudogene. The CDR3 has 13 amino acids. DNA for the CDR3: TGTGCCAGCAGCACTGTGAGGAATCAGCCCCAGCATTTT. It encodes CASSTVRNQPQHF.

This clonotype was seen a handful of times. The gene calls are TRBV7-9 and TRBJ1-1, with D perhaps matching TRBD1 (5 bases). V was pared by 5 bases and J by 7 bases, with 8 bases between. This CDR3 region has 11 residues. Germline CDR1 SEHNR, CDR2 FQNEAQ (reference sequence). The CDR3 region has the DNA TGTGCCAGCAGCGACAGCTATGAAGCTTTCTTT. Its protein product is CASSDSYEAFF.

V and J are TRBV19 and TRBJ2-1; D possibly corresponds to TRBD2 (6 bases). This CDR3 spans 12 amino acids. In germline, CDR1 is LNHDA, CDR2 SQIVND (reference sequence). The V end was cut by 3 bases, the J end by 7 bases, with 7 bases between. Here the CDR3 DNA reads TGTGCCAGTAGTATTGGGGGGAATGAGCAGTTCTTC. Protein: CASSIGGNEQFF.

This clonotype was found a few times. This sequence joins TRBV11-3 and TRBJ2-6; D unresolved. Trimming took off 10 bases at V and 0 bases at J, with 10 bases between the two ends. This CDR3 is built from 14 residues. The V gene's germline CDR1 is SGHNT and CDR2 YENEEA. The chain's CDR3 is CAKPPHSGANVLTF. DNA of the CDR3: TGTGCCAAACCCCCCCACTCTGGGGCCAACGTCCTGACTTTC.

The V and J genes are TRBV29-1 and TRBJ2-5; D is unresolved. The CDR3 runs to 13 residues. Between the trimmed V and J ends, which lost 1 base and 2 bases, there was a span of 8 bases. The V gene's germline CDR1 is SQVTM and CDR2 ANQGSEA. CDR3 coding DNA: TGCAGCGTTGAAGGATTGGGGCAAGAGACCCAGTACTTC. Translation: CSVEGLGQETQYF.

This clonotype was seen many times. V gene TRBV12-3 or TRBV12-4 combines with J gene TRBJ2-3; D gene uncertain. The CDR3 length is 12 residues. Trimming removed 8 bases from V and 4 bases from J, with 10 bases in between. CDR3: CASGYQPDTQYF. The CDR3 nucleotides read TGTGCCAGCGGATACCAACCAGATACGCAGTATTTT.